The clone carrying this T cell receptor (beta chain) showed up just once. Antigen unknown. This specimen belongs to a study of CD8+ T cells in alopecia areata. Overall study findings and caveats: Tissue-resident alphabeta T cells belonging to normal skin likewise get sequenced within scalp specimens. There was only one nonresponder, so it was unclear how baseline CD8+ expansion relates to response. Compared with mice, patients displayed less clear TCR sharing, possibly for HLA-related reasons.

Sequencing templates came from extracted RNA that was reverse transcribed into cDNA. The repertoire was sequenced with immunoSEQ multiplex PCR; TCRdb's copy has only in-frame clones and lacks some. The sample holds approximately 300,000 clones; 58% are singletons and the top ten take over 1.5%. Trimming removed 2 bases at V and 2 bases at J, with 9 bases between. The CDR3 spans 14 residues. Germline V lookup: CDR1 MGHDK, CDR2 SYGVNS. As to treatment: oral pan-JAK inhibitor, 5-10 mg twice daily. Sorted out of PBMCs were CD4+ T cells and CD8+ T cells. The sequencing used CD4+ T cells sorted from blood, collected at week 24, from a patient treated with tofacitinib. The V gene is TRBV25-1, the J gene TRBJ2-5; D gene unclear. The receptor was isolated from a human donor with alopecia areata. The CDR3 here is CASSERHRQETQYF. CDR3 DNA: TGTGCCAGCAGTGAAAGGCATCGACAAGAGACCCAGTACTTC.